Below, 20 T cell receptor beta chains from the same sample are listed, as sequenced in a study of blood T cell repertoires in COVID-19. TCRdb's copy holds only in-frame clones and misses some; the assay was immunoSEQ multiplex PCR. The data show approximately 61,000 clones, more than 60% seen once. Sequencing used peripheral blood. Receptor source: a woman between 70 and 85 years old with acute or convalescent COVID-19.

The chain is built from TRBV3-1 (or the pseudogene TRBV3-2) and TRBJ2-3; D might be TRBD2 (6 bases). The CDR3 loop spans 18 amino acids. The ends were cut back, 1 base at V and 7 bases at J, with 24 bases in the middle. From germline, CDR1 is LGHDT and CDR2 YNNKEL (reference sequence). The CDR3 loop reads CASSQVLRDSRMGYTQYF. The CDR3 DNA follows: TGTGCCAGCAGCCAAGTTCTCCGGGACTCGCGGATGGGCTATACGCAGTATTTT.

The chain employs TRBV6-2 or TRBV6-3 and TRBJ2-3; 10 bases fit TRBD2. J gave up 3 bases and V 1 base, and 4 bases lay outside the gene matches. The length of the CDR3 is 16 residues. Looked up from germline, CDR1 is MNHEY and CDR2 is SVGEGT. The CDR3 DNA sequence: TGTGCCAGCAGTTACTTCAGCGGGAGGGGTACAGATACGCAGTATTTT. It encodes CASSYFSGRGTDTQYF.

This chain uses TRBV2 with TRBJ2-5; 8 bases are shared with TRBD1. The J segment lost 0 bases and the V segment lost 7 bases, leaving 10 bases of the junction unmatched. The length of the CDR3 is 16 residues. Germline values: CDR1 SNHLY, CDR2 FYNNEI. CDR3 nucleotides: TGTGCCAGCACTTGGGGGTGGGGACAGGACCAAGAGACCCAGTACTTC. Protein product: CASTWGWGQDQETQYF.

This sequence joins TRBV5-1 and TRBJ2-7; the D gene is possibly TRBD1 (6 bases). Germline values: CDR1 SGHRS, CDR2 YFSETQ. Trimming shortened V by 4 bases and J by 3 bases, and 14 bases separated the two germline ends. This CDR3 spans 14 amino acids. CDR3 region: CASSPSGHLYEQYF. The CDR3 region has the DNA TGCGCCAGCAGCCCATCGGGACACCTCTACGAGCAGTACTTC.

The rearrangement joins TRBV10-3 to TRBJ1-2, with 10 nucleotides matching TRBD1. The CDR3 is made up of 14 amino acids. CDR1 and CDR2 (germline): ENHRY, SYGVKD. The junction had 7 bases not matched to a gene; V was cut back by 6 bases and J by 6 bases. CDR3 DNA sequence: TGTGCCATCAGCGCGGGACAGGGGTTCGATGGCTACACCTTC. Translating it yields CAISAGQGFDGYTF.

V usage is TRBV5-8 and J usage is TRBJ2-5; D is unclear. This CDR3 comprises 14 residues. V was clipped by 6 bases and J by 2 bases, with 14 bases between them. CDR1 is SGHTS, CDR2 YDEGEE, per germline. CDR3 bases: TGTGCCAGCACCAAAACCCTGAGGCAAGAGACCCAGTACTTC. Its protein is CASTKTLRQETQYF.

The rearrangement links TRBV5-8 to TRBJ2-1, with 10 bases aligning to TRBD2. Germline loops: CDR1 SGHTS, CDR2 YDEGEE. After removal of 3 bases from V and 7 bases from J, the junction contained 13 bases not matched to a gene. CDR3 length: 17 amino acids. The chain's CDR3 is CASSSRGSGGKRNEQFF. As DNA, the CDR3 is TGTGCCAGCAGCTCTAGAGGTAGCGGGGGGAAGCGGAATGAGCAGTTCTTC.

The chain employs TRBV3-1 (or the pseudogene TRBV3-2) and TRBJ1-5; TRBD1 matches 9 bases. The CDR3 consists of 16 residues. V lost 0 bases to trimming and J lost 4 bases; unmatched junction nucleotides: 4. Germline V gene data show CDR1 as LGHDT and CDR2 as YNNKEL (reference sequence). In DNA, the CDR3 is TGTGCCAGCAGCCAAGATAAGGGACAGGGTAATCAGCCCCAGCATTTT. Its protein is CASSQDKGQGNQPQHF.

This clone was counted a few times. V usage is TRBV7-8 and J usage is TRBJ1-2, with 7 bases identical to TRBD1. Germline V gene sequence: CDR1 SGHVS, CDR2 FQNEAQ. V lost 3 bases to trimming and J lost 1 base; unmatched junction nucleotides: 2. The CDR3 consists of 14 residues. The CDR3 region is CASSLDRNNYGYTF. The CDR3 DNA sequence: TGTGCCAGCAGCTTGGACAGGAATAACTATGGCTACACCTTC.

The chain links TRBV9 to TRBJ2-7; 7 bases match TRBD2. With 7 bases clipped from V and 0 bases from J, the junction kept 7 bases outside the gene matches. Per the germline V gene, CDR1 is SGDLS and CDR2 is YYNGEE. This CDR3 has 14 residues. The DNA for the CDR3 is TGTGCCAGCGGAGGGAGCGGGAACTCCTACGAGCAGTACTTC. This codes for CASGGSGNSYEQYF.

The chain's CDR3 is CASSLWFTGSTGNTIYF. As DNA, the CDR3 is TGTGCCAGCAGCTTGTGGTTTACGGGGAGTACTGGAAACACCATATATTTT. This chain uses TRBV5-6 with TRBJ1-3; the D is unclear. Deletions cut 1 base from V and 2 bases from J, with 16 bases between. In germline, CDR1 is SGHDT, CDR2 YYEEEE. The CDR3 is 17 amino acids.

This clone turned up a few times. The gene calls are TRBV5-4 and TRBJ1-2; no firm D call. V gave up 4 bases and J gave up 6 bases, with 19 bases separating them. Germline V gives CDR1 SGHNT, CDR2 YYREEE (reference sequence). CDR3 length: 15 amino acids. CDR3 in amino acids: CASSRQSRGEDGYTF. The DNA for the CDR3 is TGTGCCAGCAGCCGACAAAGTCGCGGGGAGGATGGCTACACCTTC. Full variable domain (missing parts from reference TRBV5-4 and TRBJ1-2): ETGVTQSPTHLIKTRGQQVTLRCSSQSGHNTVSWYQQALGQGPQFIFQYYREEENGRGNFPPRFSGLQFPNYSSELNVNALELDDSALYLCASSRQSRGEDGYTFGSGTRLTVV.

This clone was seen once. The rearrangement uses TRBV5-1 and TRBJ2-1; 10 positions match TRBD2. The CDR3 loop spans 14 amino acids. Unmatched junction bases numbered 7, after V lost 7 bases and J lost 6 bases. The germline CDR1 and CDR2 sequences are SGHRS and YFSETQ. The CDR3 DNA reads TGCGCCAGCGCCAGCGGGGGGGCACTCAATGAGCAGTTCTTC. This translates into CASASGGALNEQFF. The complete variable domain, with remaining parts taken from reference TRBV5-1 and TRBJ2-1, reads KAGVTQTPRYLIKTRGQQVTLSCSPISGHRSVSWYQQTPGQGLQFLFEYFSETQRNKGNFPGRFSGRQFSNSRSEMNVSTLELGDSALYLCASASGGALNEQFFGPGTRLTVL.

This clone turned up a few times. The CDR3 spells CASSHDQSRGSPLHF. The CDR3 bases are TGTGCCAGCAGTCACGATCAATCTCGGGGTTCACCCCTCCACTTT. The V and J genes are TRBV6-2 or TRBV6-3 and TRBJ1-6; no clear D. The CDR3 has 15 amino acids. From germline, CDR1 is MNHEY and CDR2 SVGEGT. V lost 5 bases and J 9 bases, leaving 17 bases between the germline ends.

This clone appeared many times. The rearrangement joins TRBV3-1 (or the pseudogene TRBV3-2) to TRBJ1-5, with TRBD1 identical over 7 bases. This CDR3 has 15 amino acids. The V gene's germline CDR1 is LGHDT and CDR2 YNNKEL (reference sequence). With 4 bases clipped from V and 3 bases from J, the junction kept 6 bases outside the gene matches. The CDR3 DNA reads as TGTGCCAGCAGCCCGGGCGGACAGGCCAATCAGCCCCAGCATTTT. Amino acids: CASSPGGQANQPQHF.

This clone was observed a single time. The chain uses TRBV19 and TRBJ2-1; D unclear. The V gene lost 5 bases and the J gene lost 6 bases, with 11 bases spanning the gap. Per germline, CDR1 LNHDA and CDR2 SQIVND (reference sequence). The CDR3 is 13 residues long. The chain's CDR3 is CASSLNTPNEQFF. The CDR3 DNA is TGTGCCAGTAGTCTGAACACCCCCAATGAGCAGTTCTTC.

This chain connects TRBV19 to TRBJ2-7; 11 nucleotides match TRBD2. V lost 4 bases and J lost 3; bases outside the gene matches: 8. Germline assignment: CDR1 LNHDA and CDR2 SQIVND (reference sequence). This CDR3 contains 16 residues. CDR3 DNA: TGTGCCAGTAGTAGAGGGGATCTAGCGGGGGGCTACGAGCAGTACTTC. Its translation is CASSRGDLAGGYEQYF.

This clone turned up a few times. The rearrangement joins TRBV28 to TRBJ1-1; a weak D match, TRBD1 (5 bases). This CDR3 region has 13 residues. Trimming took off 8 bases at V and 4 bases at J, with 14 bases between the two ends. Germline V lookup: CDR1 MDHEN, CDR2 SYDVKM. The CDR3: CASLGARITEAFF. The CDR3 DNA sequence: TGTGCCAGCTTAGGGGCGAGGATCACTGAAGCTTTCTTT.

The chain links TRBV20-1 to TRBJ2-1; possible D gene TRBD2, 5 bases. From germline, CDR1 is DFQATT and CDR2 SNEGSKA (reference sequence). V was cut by 3 bases and J by 9 bases, with 9 bases left in between. This CDR3 has 11 residues. CDR3 nucleotides: TGCAGTGCTAGGAGAGGGTTTGAGCAGTTCTTC. Protein sequence: CSARRGFEQFF.

This clone occurred a few times. The CDR3 loop is CASSLIGSSYEQYF. The CDR3 coding sequence is TGCGCCAGCAGCTTGATTGGGAGCTCCTACGAGCAGTACTTC. The chain uses TRBV5-1 and TRBJ2-7, with a tentative D call TRBD2 (5 bases). Germline assignment: CDR1 SGHRS and CDR2 YFSETQ. The germline V and J ends were trimmed by 1 base and 0 bases, with 8 bases remaining between them. CDR3 size: 14 residues.